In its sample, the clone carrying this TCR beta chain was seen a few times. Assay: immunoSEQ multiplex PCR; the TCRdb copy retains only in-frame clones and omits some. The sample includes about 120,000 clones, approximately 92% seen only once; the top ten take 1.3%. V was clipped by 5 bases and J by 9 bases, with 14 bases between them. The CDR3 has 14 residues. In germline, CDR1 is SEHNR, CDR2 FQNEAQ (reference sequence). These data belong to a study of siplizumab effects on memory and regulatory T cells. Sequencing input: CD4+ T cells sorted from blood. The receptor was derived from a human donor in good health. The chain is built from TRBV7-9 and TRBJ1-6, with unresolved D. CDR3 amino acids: CASSDRAPSSPLHF. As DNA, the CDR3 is TGTGCCAGCAGCGACCGGGCCCCCAGTTCACCCCTCCACTTT.